The rows below give T cell receptor beta chains drawn from one sample of a study of cytomegalovirus exposure and HLA in healthy donors. TCRdb's copy holds only in-frame clones and misses some; the assay was immunoSEQ multiplex PCR. This sample has about 120,000 clones, with 80% found just once. Sequences were obtained from PBMCs. The receptors derive from a man aged 45-65 years in good health and CMV-seronegative. Both conserved end residues are trimmed from each CDR3. The order of the fields is V gene, J gene, D gene, CDR3 protein. D genes are given only for firm matches.

TRBV4-2	TRBJ2-2	TRBD2	ASSQDRLAGSGGELF
TRBV5-4	TRBJ2-7	TRBD2	ASSWAGRDEQY
TRBV28	TRBJ2-2	TRBD2	ASSFPAGGGRGELF
TRBV5-6	TRBJ1-1	-	ASSLSGLGTEAF
TRBV6-5	TRBJ2-7	TRBD1	ASSYGDRGPYEQY
TRBV7-8	TRBJ2-7	-	ASSLVSSGRDEQY
TRBV21-1	TRBJ2-1	-	ASSRDSWSSYNEQF
TRBV4-1	TRBJ2-7	TRBD1	ASSQVGQGYEQY
TRBV4-2	TRBJ1-1	-	ASSQEYGGNTEAF
TRBV7-2	TRBJ2-7	TRBD2	ASSLALAGVSYEQY
TRBV6-5	TRBJ2-3	-	ASSWRRTDTQY
TRBV11-2	TRBJ1-1	-	ASSLVGGTEAF
TRBV18	TRBJ2-3	-	ASSPRQPSTDTQY
TRBV2	TRBJ2-2	TRBD1	ASGRQGVENTGELF
TRBV29-1	TRBJ2-5	TRBD2	SGQTSTGETQY
TRBV19	TRBJ2-3	TRBD2	ASMGGNTQY
TRBV6-6	TRBJ1-6	-	ATQTGIGSPLH
TRBV18	TRBJ1-5	TRBD1	ASSPDRAQQPQH
TRBV15	TRBJ2-7	-	ATSRPTRSEQY
TRBV10-3	TRBJ1-1	-	AISAGDAEAF
TRBV7-3	TRBJ1-1	-	ASSPQAGQLLTEAF
TRBV5-3	TRBJ2-1	TRBD2	ARSSRLAGLGDEQF
TRBV4-3	TRBJ2-7	-	ASSQGEAYSYEQY
TRBV1	TRBJ2-1	-	TSSQRASGRAHEQF
TRBV21-1	TRBJ1-1	-	ASSEPTGGPEAF
TRBV5-1	TRBJ2-2	TRBD2	ASSILAGEVPGELF
TRBV5-4	TRBJ2-6	TRBD1	ASTPALQGFFSGANVLT
TRBV5-6	TRBJ2-7	TRBD2	ASSLVLAGGPLYEQY
TRBV7-8	TRBJ1-5	-	ASSLATGNQPQH
TRBV4-3	TRBJ1-1	TRBD1	ASSHIDRDTEAF
TRBV19	TRBJ1-1	-	ATSTGAANTEAF
TRBV2	TRBJ1-2	TRBD1	ASKEDRVRYGYT
TRBV9	TRBJ1-2	-	ASSVVTGYGYT
TRBV6-1	TRBJ2-5	-	ASSEYRERETQY
TRBV11-3	TRBJ2-1	-	ASSLGRQVPSLF
TRBV6-5	TRBJ1-5	-	ASSLQFNQPQH
TRBV30	TRBJ2-5	TRBD2	AWSVWGGETQY
TRBV6-1	TRBJ1-5	-	ASSETFVQPQH